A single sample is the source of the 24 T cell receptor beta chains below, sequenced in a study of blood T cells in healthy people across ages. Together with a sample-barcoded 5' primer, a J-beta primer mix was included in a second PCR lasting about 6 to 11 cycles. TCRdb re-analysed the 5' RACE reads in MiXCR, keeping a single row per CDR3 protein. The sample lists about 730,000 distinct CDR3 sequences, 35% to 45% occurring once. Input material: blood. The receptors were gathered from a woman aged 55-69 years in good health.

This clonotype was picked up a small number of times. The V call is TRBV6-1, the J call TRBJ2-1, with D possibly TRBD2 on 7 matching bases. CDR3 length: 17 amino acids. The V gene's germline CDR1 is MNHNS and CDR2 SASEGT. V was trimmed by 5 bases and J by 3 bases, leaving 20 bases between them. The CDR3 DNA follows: TGTGCCAGCAGTCAATCGCAGGGGAGCGGGAACTACAATGAGCAGTTCTTC. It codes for CASSQSQGSGNYNEQFF.

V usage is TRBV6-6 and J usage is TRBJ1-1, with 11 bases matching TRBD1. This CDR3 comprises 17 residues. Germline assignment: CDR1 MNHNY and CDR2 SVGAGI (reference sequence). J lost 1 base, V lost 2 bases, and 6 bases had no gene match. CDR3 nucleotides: TGTGCCAGCAGTTACCCCGGGACAGGGGGGAGGAACACTGAAGCTTTCTTT. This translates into CASSYPGTGGRNTEAFF.

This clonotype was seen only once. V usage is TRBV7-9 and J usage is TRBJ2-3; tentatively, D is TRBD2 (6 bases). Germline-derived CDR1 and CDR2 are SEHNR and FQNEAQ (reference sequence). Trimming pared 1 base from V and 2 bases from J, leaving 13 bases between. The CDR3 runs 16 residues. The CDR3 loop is CASSLGRGGYTDTQYF. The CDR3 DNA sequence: TGTGCCAGCAGCTTAGGGCGGGGCGGTTACACAGATACGCAGTATTTT.

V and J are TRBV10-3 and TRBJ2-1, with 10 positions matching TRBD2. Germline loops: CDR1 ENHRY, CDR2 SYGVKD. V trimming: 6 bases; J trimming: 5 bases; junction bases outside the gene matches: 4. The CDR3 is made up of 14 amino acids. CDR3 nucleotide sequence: TGTGCCATCAGACTTAGCGGGGGGCACAATGAGCAGTTCTTC. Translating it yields CAIRLSGGHNEQFF.

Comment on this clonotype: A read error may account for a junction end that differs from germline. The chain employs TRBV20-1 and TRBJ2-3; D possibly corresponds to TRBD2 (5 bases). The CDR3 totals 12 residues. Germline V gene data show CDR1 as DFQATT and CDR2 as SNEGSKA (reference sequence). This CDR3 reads CCAPGEPDTQYF. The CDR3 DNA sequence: TGCTGTGCACCCGGGGAGCCAGATACGCAGTATTTT.

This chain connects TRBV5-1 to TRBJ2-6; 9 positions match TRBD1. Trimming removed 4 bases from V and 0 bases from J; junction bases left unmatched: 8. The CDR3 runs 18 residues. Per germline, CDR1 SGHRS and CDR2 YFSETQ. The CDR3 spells CASSVTGTGNSGANVLTF. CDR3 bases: TGCGCCAGCAGCGTAACCGGGACAGGGAACTCTGGGGCCAACGTCCTGACTTTC.

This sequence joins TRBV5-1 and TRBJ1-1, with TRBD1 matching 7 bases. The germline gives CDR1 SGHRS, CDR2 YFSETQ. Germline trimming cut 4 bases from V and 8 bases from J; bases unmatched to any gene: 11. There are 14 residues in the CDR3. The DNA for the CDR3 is TGCGCCAGCAGCCAAACCGGGACAGCGGCGGAAGCTTTCTTT. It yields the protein CASSQTGTAAEAFF.

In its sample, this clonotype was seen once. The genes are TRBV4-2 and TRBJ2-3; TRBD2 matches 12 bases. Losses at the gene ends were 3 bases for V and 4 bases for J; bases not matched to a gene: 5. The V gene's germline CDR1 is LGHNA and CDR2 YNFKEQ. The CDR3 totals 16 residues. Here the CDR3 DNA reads TGTGCCAGCAGCCACGAGACTAGCGGGAGTTCAGATACGCAGTATTTT. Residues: CASSHETSGSSDTQYF.

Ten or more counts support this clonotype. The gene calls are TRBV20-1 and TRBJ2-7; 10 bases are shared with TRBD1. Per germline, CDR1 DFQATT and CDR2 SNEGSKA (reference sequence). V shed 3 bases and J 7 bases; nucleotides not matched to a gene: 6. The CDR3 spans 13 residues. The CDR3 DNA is TGCAGTGCTAGGGGGACAGGGGAGTGGGAGCAGTACTTC. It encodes CSARGTGEWEQYF.

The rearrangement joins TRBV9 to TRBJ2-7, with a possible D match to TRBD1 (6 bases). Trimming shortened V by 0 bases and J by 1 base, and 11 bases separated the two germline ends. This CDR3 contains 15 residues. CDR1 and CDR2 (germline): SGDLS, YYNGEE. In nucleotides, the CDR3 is TGTGCCAGCAGCGTAGGTGGGGGCTTGTCCTACGAGCAGTACTTC. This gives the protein CASSVGGGLSYEQYF.

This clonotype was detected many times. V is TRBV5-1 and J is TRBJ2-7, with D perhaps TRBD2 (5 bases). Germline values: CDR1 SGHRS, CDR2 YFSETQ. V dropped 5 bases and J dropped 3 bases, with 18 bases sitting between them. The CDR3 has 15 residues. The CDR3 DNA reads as TGCGCCAGCAGAGTGACGACCGGGGATGGCTACGAGCAGTACTTC. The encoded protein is CASRVTTGDGYEQYF.

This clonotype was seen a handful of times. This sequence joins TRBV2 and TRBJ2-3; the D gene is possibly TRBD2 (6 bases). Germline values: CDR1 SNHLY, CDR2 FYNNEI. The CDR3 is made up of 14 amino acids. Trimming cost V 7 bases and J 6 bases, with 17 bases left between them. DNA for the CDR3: TGTGCCAGCATGCGAGGAGGGTTCGAGGATACGCAGTATTTT. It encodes CASMRGGFEDTQYF.

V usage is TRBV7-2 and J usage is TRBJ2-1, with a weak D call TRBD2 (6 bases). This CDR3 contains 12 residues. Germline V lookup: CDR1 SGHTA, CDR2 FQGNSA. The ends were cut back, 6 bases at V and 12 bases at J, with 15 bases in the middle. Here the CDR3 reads CASSYRLVWQFF. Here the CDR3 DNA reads TGTGCCAGCAGTTACAGACTAGTTTGGCAGTTCTTC.

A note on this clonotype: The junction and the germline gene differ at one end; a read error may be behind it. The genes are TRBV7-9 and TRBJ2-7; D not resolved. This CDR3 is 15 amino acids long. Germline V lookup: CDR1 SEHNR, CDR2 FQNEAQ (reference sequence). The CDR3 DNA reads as TGTGTCAGCAGCCCCCAGGCAGTTCTCAGTCTCGAGCAGTACTTC. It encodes CVSSPQAVLSLEQYF.

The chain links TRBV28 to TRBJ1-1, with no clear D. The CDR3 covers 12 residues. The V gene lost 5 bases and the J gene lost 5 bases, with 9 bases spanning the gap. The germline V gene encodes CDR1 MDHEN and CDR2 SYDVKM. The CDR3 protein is CASSLGLTEAFF. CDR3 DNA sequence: TGTGCCAGCAGTCTCGGGTTGACTGAAGCTTTCTTT.

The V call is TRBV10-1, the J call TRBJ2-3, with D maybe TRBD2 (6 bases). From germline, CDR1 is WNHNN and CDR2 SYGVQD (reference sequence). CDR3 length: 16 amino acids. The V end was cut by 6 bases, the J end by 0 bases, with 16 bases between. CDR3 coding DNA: TGCGCCAGCAGGTTCATTCGTGGGGGGAGCACAGATACGCAGTATTTT. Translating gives CASRFIRGGSTDTQYF.

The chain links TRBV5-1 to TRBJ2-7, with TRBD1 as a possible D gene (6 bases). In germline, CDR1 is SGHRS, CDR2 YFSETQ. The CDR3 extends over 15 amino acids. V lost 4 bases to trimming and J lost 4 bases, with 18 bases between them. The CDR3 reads CASSATGQVTYEQYF. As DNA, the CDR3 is TGCGCCAGCAGCGCAACAGGGCAGGTCACTTACGAGCAGTACTTC.

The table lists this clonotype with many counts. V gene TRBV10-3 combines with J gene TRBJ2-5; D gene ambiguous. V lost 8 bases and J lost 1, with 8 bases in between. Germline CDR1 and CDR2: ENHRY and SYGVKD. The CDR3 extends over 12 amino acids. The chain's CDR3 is CAIGSSQETQYF. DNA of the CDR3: TGTGCCATCGGAAGCAGCCAAGAGACCCAGTACTTC.

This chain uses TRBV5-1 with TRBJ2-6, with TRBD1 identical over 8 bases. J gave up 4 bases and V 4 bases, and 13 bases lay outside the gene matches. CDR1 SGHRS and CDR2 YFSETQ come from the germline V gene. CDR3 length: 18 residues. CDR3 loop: CASSLPENRGAGANVLTF. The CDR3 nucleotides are TGCGCCAGCAGCCTCCCAGAGAACAGGGGGGCCGGGGCCAACGTCCTGACTTTC.

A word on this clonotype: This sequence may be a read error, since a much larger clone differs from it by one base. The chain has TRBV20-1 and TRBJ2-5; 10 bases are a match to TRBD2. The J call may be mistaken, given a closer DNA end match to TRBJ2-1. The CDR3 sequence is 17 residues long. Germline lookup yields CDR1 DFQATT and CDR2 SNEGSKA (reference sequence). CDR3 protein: CSARDRLAGVRQETQFF. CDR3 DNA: TGCAGTGCTAGAGATCGTCTAGCGGGGGTTCGGCAAGAGACCCAGTTCTTC.

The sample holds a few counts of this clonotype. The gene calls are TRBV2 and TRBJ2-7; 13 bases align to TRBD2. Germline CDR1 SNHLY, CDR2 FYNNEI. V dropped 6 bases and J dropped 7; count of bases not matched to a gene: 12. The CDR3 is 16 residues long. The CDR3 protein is CASSKELAGGRWEQYF. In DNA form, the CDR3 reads TGTGCCAGCAGCAAGGAACTAGCGGGAGGGCGATGGGAGCAGTACTTC.

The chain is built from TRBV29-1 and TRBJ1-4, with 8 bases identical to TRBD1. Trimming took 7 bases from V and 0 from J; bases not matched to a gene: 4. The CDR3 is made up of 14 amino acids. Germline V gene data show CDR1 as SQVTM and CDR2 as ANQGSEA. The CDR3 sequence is CSALDRATNEKLFF. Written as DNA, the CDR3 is TGCAGCGCCCTGGACAGGGCAACTAATGAAAAACTGTTTTTT.

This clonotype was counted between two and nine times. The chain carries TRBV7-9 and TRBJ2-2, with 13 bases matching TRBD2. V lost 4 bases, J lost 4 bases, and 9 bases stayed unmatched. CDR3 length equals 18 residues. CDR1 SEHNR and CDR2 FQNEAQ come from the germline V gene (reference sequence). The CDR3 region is CASSSVPTSGRVTGELFF. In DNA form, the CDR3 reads TGTGCCAGCAGCTCCGTACCCACTAGCGGGAGGGTCACCGGGGAGCTGTTTTTT.

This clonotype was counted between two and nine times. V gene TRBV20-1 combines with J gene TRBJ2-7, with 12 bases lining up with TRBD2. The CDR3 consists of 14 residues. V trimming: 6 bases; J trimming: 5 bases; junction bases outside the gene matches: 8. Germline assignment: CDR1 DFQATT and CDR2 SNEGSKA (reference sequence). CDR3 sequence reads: CSAGGTSGFDEQYF. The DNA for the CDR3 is TGCAGTGCCGGGGGGACTAGCGGGTTTGACGAGCAGTACTTC.